These 20 T cell receptor beta chains originate from one sample sequenced in a study of identical twins. From the 5' RACE reads, TCRdb called clonotypes with MiXCR, one entry per CDR3 protein. The table shows about 660,000 distinct CDR3 sequences, with 8.6% occurring only once. The same sample was also studied in work on yellow fever vaccine responses in identical twins.

Sample: PBMCs. The receptor source for this set is a woman between 18 and 29 years old in good health.

The J gene is TRBJ1-1, the V gene TRBV25-1; D perhaps matches TRBD1 (5 bases). V lost 5 bases and J 5 bases, leaving 9 bases between the germline ends. The CDR3 loop spans 12 amino acids. Germline V gene data show CDR1 as MGHDK and CDR2 as SYGVNS. The CDR3 DNA reads TGTGCCAGCAGTTGGGGGGGGACTGAAGCTTTCTTT. Residues: CASSWGGTEAFF. Full variable domain (rest looked up from reference TRBV25-1 and TRBJ1-1): EADIYQTPRYLVIGTGKKITLECSQTMGHDKMYWYQQDPGMELHLIHYSYGVNSTEKGDLSSESTVSRIRTEHFPLTLESARPSHTSQYLCASSWGGTEAFFGQGTRLTVV.

This clonotype was found a few times. This rearrangement joins TRBV5-1 to TRBJ2-1; unclear D gene. V lost 0 bases and J 0 bases, leaving 10 bases between the germline ends. The germline CDR1 and CDR2 sequences are SGHRS and YFSETQ. The CDR3 extends over 16 amino acids. The CDR3 loop is CASSLARLSSYNEQFF. The CDR3 nucleotides are TGCGCCAGCAGCTTGGCTCGGCTAAGCTCCTACAATGAGCAGTTCTTC.

This chain connects TRBV20-1 to TRBJ2-5, with 9 bases identical to TRBD2. The CDR3 runs 13 residues. Germline V gene lookup returns CDR1 DFQATT and CDR2 SNEGSKA (reference sequence). J lost 4 bases, V lost 6 bases, and 6 bases had no gene match. CDR3 amino acids: CSAGGRAGETQYF. As DNA, the CDR3 is TGCAGTGCCGGCGGGAGGGCCGGAGAGACCCAGTACTTC.

This clonotype was seen at least ten times. One end of the junction is discordant with germline, which a read error may explain. The CDR3 region has the DNA TGCGCCAGCAGCCCCGGGACAGGGAACACCGGGGAGCTGTTTTTT. It codes for CASSPGTGNTGELFF. V gene TRBV7-3 combines with J gene TRBJ2-2, with TRBD1 identical over 8 bases. The CDR3 runs to 15 residues. Germline V gives CDR1 SGHTA, CDR2 FQGTGA.

V gene TRBV7-3 combines with J gene TRBJ2-6; D is unclear. Germline CDR1 and CDR2: SGHTA and FQGTGA. The CDR3 covers 15 residues. V was trimmed by 1 base and J by 5 bases, leaving 9 bases between them. CDR3 coding DNA: TGTGCCAGCAGCTTAATGGATGGAAGGGCCAACGTCCTGACTTTC. Translated, it gives CASSLMDGRANVLTF.

The table lists this clonotype with a few counts. This rearrangement joins TRBV28 to TRBJ2-3; 11 positions match TRBD1. The V segment lost 5 bases and the J segment 1 base; nucleotides outside the gene matches: 8. The CDR3 covers 17 residues. Germline V CDR1 and CDR2: MDHEN, SYDVKM. The CDR3 protein is CASSIMDRGPGTDTQYF. The CDR3 coding sequence is TGTGCCAGCAGTATAATGGACAGGGGGCCCGGCACAGATACGCAGTATTTT.

The chain carries TRBV3-1 and TRBJ2-7, with D possibly TRBD1 on 5 matching bases. Germline V gene lookup returns CDR1 LGHDT and CDR2 YNNKEL (reference sequence). The CDR3 has 13 residues. Trimming pared 1 base from V and 6 bases from J, leaving 10 bases between. The CDR3 nucleotides read TGTGCCAGCAGCCAAGCAGGGTTCCCCGAGCAGTACTTC. Protein product: CASSQAGFPEQYF.

There are many counts of this clonotype. The chain employs TRBV3-1 and TRBJ2-1; tentative D call: TRBD2 (5 bases). V lost 0 bases to trimming and J lost 8 bases, with 17 bases between them. The CDR3 covers 16 residues. Germline V CDR1 and CDR2: LGHDT, YNNKEL (reference sequence). CDR3 coding DNA: TGTGCCAGCAGCCAAGATAACCTAGCTGGTGGCGATGAGCAGTTCTTC. Translation: CASSQDNLAGGDEQFF.

This clonotype was recorded a few times. V gene TRBV6-1 combines with J gene TRBJ2-5; 7 bases match TRBD1. Germline lookup yields CDR1 MNHNS and CDR2 SASEGT. The J segment lost 3 bases and the V segment lost 6 bases, leaving 7 bases of the junction unmatched. There are 14 residues in the CDR3. The CDR3 region is CASRRQGVKETQYF. CDR3 sequence (DNA): TGTGCCAGCAGACGACAGGGTGTTAAAGAGACCCAGTACTTC.

This sequence joins TRBV28 and TRBJ2-7; D is ambiguous. This CDR3 is built from 13 residues. V lost 4 bases and J 3 bases, leaving 10 bases between the germline ends. Per germline, CDR1 MDHEN and CDR2 SYDVKM. CDR3 coding DNA: TGTGCCAGCAGTTCCCCGTTCCTCTACGAGCAGTACTTC. Residues: CASSSPFLYEQYF.

This clonotype was seen a handful of times. V is TRBV5-1 and J is TRBJ2-1; 7 bases fit TRBD2. Trimming removed 0 bases from V and 1 base from J; junction bases left unmatched: 13. Germline CDR1 SGHRS, CDR2 YFSETQ. The CDR3 consists of 19 residues. The CDR3 DNA sequence: TGCGCCAGCAGCTTGGCCGTACTCGTCGGACTAGGATCCTACAATGAGCAGTTCTTC. Protein product: CASSLAVLVGLGSYNEQFF.

This clonotype was observed a handful of times. This rearrangement joins TRBV4-1 to TRBJ2-1, with 9 bases fitting TRBD1. The V segment lost 1 base and the J segment 7 bases; nucleotides outside the gene matches: 8. Germline loops: CDR1 MGHRA, CDR2 YSYEKL. This CDR3 region has 16 residues. The CDR3 here is CASSQAGTGNWNEQFF. The CDR3 nucleotides read TGCGCCAGCAGCCAAGCTGGGACAGGGAATTGGAATGAGCAGTTCTTC.

The chain has TRBV9 and TRBJ2-2, with D perhaps matching TRBD1 or TRBD2 (6 bases each). CDR3 length equals 15 residues. CDR1 and CDR2 from the germline V gene are SGDLS and YYNGEE. Trimming cost V 4 bases and J 7 bases, with 17 bases left between them. This chain's CDR3 is CASSPGAGKGGELFF. The DNA for the CDR3 is TGTGCCAGCAGCCCAGGGGCGGGGAAGGGCGGGGAGCTGTTTTTT.

CDR3 bases: TGTGCCAGCAGCCCAAGGGGCAGGGATTCGTACTTC. Translation gives CASSPRGRDSYF. The chain couples TRBV5-8 to TRBJ2-7; D possibly corresponds to TRBD1 (5 bases). Germline V gene data show CDR1 as SGHTS and CDR2 as YDEGEE. Trimming stripped 4 bases from V and 12 bases from J, with 17 bases between. The CDR3 runs 12 residues.

This clonotype has ten or more counts. The rearrangement uses TRBV20-1 and TRBJ2-7, with D possibly being TRBD2 (5 bases). The CDR3 is 15 amino acids. Per the germline V gene, CDR1 is DFQATT and CDR2 is SNEGSKA (reference sequence). V shed 0 bases and J shed 7 bases, with 19 bases lying between them. The CDR3 nucleotides read TGCAGTGCTAGAGATCAAACTAGTAGGGTGAGGGAGCAGTACTTC. This sequence encodes CSARDQTSRVREQYF.

This sequence joins TRBV6-1 and TRBJ2-3; D remains unclear. Trimming took off 6 bases at V and 3 bases at J, with 19 bases between the two ends. Germline-derived CDR1 and CDR2 are MNHNS and SASEGT. There are 16 residues in the CDR3. Written as DNA, the CDR3 is TGTGCCAGCAGCCCCGGCCGGCTCACCGGGACAGATACGCAGTATTTT. As protein: CASSPGRLTGTDTQYF.

This clonotype was recorded a few times. This chain joins TRBV2 and TRBJ2-2, with no clear D. The CDR3 consists of 15 residues. CDR1 is SNHLY and CDR2 is FYNNEI in the germline V gene. V lost 10 bases and J lost 1, with 16 bases in between. For the CDR3, the DNA is TGTGCCACCACGGGCCTCGAGAGGAACACCGGGGAGCTGTTTTTT. Protein product: CATTGLERNTGELFF.

This sequence joins TRBV30 and TRBJ1-6; weak D call: TRBD1 (6 bases). The CDR3 length is 17 residues. Germline CDR1 GTSNPN, CDR2 SVGIG (reference sequence). V was clipped by 0 bases and J by 7 bases, with 19 bases between them. CDR3 nucleotides: TGTGCCTGGAGTGTGATCCGGGGGCAAGGATTCAATTCACCCCTCCACTTT. It codes for CAWSVIRGQGFNSPLHF.

This clonotype came up a few times. This chain connects TRBV12-3 or TRBV12-4 to TRBJ1-2, with D perhaps matching TRBD1 (5 bases). This CDR3 comprises 11 residues. V lost 7 bases and J lost 6, with 9 bases in between. CDR3 region: CASTLRDGYTF. As DNA, the CDR3 is TGTGCCAGCACCCTCAGGGATGGCTACACCTTC.

This clonotype was seen ten or more times. As DNA, the CDR3 is TGCAGTGCTATTGACGGACAGGGGTCAACCTACGAGCAGTACTTC. It translates to CSAIDGQGSTYEQYF. The chain employs TRBV20-1 and TRBJ2-7; 9 bases agree with TRBD1. Trimming at V came to 4 bases and at J to 2 bases, leaving 9 bases not matched to a gene. The CDR3 consists of 15 residues. Germline-derived CDR1 and CDR2 are DFQATT and SNEGSKA (reference sequence).